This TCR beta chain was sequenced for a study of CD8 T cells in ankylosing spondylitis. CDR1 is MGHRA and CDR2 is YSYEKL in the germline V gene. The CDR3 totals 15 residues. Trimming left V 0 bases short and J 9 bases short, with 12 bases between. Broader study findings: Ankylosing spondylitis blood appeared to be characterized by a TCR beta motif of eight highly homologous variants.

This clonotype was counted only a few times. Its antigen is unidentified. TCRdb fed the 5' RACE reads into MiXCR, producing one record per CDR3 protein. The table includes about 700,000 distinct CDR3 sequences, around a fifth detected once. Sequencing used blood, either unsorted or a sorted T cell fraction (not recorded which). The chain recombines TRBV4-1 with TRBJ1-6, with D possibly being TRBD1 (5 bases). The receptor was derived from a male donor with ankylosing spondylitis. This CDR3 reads CASSQEGTSSSPLHF. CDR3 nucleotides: TGCGCCAGCAGCCAAGAGGGGACCAGTTCTTCACCCCTCCACTTT.